The 2 T cell receptor beta chains below were found in one sample sequenced in a study of blood T cell repertoires in COVID-19. Generated by immunoSEQ multiplex PCR, the TCRdb table keeps only in-frame clones and is missing some. Among roughly 100,000 clones listed, around 90% were seen once. The source material was peripheral blood. Receptor source: a man aged 50 or older with active COVID-19.

The genes are TRBV6-5 and TRBJ2-1; 7 nucleotides match TRBD2. Germline V CDR1 and CDR2: MNHEY, SVGAGI. The CDR3 is 14 residues long. Trimming took 1 base from V and 10 from J; bases not matched to a gene: 7. The CDR3 DNA reads TGTGCCAGCAGTTACTTCCGAGGAGCGGGGGAGCAGTTCTTC. Translating it yields CASSYFRGAGEQFF.

CDR3 nucleotides: TGTGCCAGCAGCTCCCCCGAACCTAGTGAAGCTTTCTTT. Protein product: CASSSPEPSEAFF. The V and J genes are TRBV5-4 and TRBJ1-1; D not resolved. Germline V gene lookup returns CDR1 SGHNT and CDR2 YYREEE (reference sequence). The CDR3 loop spans 13 amino acids. With 3 bases removed from V and 7 bases from J, the gap between germline ends came to 13 bases.